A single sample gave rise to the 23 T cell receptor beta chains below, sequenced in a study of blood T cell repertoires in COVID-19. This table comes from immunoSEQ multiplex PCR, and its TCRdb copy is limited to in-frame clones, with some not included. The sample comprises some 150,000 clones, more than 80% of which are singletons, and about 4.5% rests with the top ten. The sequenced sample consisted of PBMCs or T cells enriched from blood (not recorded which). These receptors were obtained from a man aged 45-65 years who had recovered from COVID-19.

CDR3 bases: TGTGCCAGCACTTCCCTGAGGAGGCAATGGAACACCATATATTTT. This gives the protein CASTSLRRQWNTIYF. This chain joins TRBV28 and TRBJ1-3; D is undetermined. Germline V gives CDR1 MDHEN, CDR2 SYDVKM. V lost 7 bases to trimming and J lost 7 bases, with 20 bases between them. This CDR3 has 15 amino acids.

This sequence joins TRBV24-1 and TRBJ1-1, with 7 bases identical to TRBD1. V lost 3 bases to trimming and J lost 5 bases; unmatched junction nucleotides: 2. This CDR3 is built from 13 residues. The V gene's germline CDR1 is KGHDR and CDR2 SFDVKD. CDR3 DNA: TGTGCCACCAGTGATATGACAGGGACTGAAGCTTTCTTT. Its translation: CATSDMTGTEAFF.

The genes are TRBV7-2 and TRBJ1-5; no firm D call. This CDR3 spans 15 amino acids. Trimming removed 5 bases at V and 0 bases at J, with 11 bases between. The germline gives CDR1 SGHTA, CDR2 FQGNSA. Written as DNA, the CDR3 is TGTGCCAGCAGCCCCCAGTCTTATAGCAATCAGCCCCAGCATTTT. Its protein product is CASSPQSYSNQPQHF.

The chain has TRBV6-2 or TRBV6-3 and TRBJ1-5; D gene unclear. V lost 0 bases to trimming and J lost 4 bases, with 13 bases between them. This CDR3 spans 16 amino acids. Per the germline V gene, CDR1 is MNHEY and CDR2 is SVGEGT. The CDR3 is CASSYSIRAGNQPQHF. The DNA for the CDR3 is TGTGCCAGCAGTTACTCGATCCGGGCGGGGAATCAGCCCCAGCATTTT.

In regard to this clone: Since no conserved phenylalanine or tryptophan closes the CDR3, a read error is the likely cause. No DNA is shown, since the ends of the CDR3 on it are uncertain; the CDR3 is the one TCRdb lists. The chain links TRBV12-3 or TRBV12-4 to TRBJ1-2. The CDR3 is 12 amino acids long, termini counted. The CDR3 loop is CASNTFRGETIL.

CDR3 sequence: CASSGTSVYEQFF. In DNA, the CDR3 is TGTGCCAGCAGCGGGACTAGTGTCTATGAGCAGTTCTTC. The chain couples TRBV25-1 to TRBJ2-1, with 8 bases aligning to TRBD2. This CDR3 is built from 13 residues. From germline, CDR1 is MGHDK and CDR2 SYGVNS. V was clipped by 6 bases and J by 8 bases; unmatched bases: 6.

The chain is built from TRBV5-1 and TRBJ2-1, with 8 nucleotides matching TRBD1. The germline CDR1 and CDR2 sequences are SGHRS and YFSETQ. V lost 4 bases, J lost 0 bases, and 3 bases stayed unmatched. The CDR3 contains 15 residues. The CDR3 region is CASSPTGGSYNEQFF. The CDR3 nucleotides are TGCGCCAGCAGCCCTACAGGGGGCTCCTACAATGAGCAGTTCTTC.

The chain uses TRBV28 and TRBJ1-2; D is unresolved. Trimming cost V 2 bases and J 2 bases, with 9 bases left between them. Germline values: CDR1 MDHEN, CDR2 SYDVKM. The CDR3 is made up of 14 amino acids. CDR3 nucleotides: TGTGCCAGCAGTTTAGTCCAACTAAACTATGGCTACACCTTC. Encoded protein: CASSLVQLNYGYTF.

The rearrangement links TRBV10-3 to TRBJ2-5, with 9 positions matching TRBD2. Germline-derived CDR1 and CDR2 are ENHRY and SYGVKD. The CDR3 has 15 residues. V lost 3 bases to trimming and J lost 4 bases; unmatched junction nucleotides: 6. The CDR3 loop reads CAISEGGRAIETQYF. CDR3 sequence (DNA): TGTGCCATCAGTGAAGGCGGGAGGGCCATAGAGACCCAGTACTTC.

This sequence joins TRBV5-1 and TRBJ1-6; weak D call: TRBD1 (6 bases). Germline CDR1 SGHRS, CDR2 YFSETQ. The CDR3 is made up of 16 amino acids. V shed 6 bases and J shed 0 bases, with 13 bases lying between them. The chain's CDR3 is CASTRTVSSYNSPLHF. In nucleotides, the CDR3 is TGCGCCAGCACCCGGACAGTTAGCTCCTATAATTCACCCCTCCACTTT.

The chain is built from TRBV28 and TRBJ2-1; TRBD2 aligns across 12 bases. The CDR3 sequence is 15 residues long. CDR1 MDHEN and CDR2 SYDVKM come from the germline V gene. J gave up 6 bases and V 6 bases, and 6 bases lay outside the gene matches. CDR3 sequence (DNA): TGTGCCAGCAGCCCCGGGACTAGCGGGTTCAATGAGCAGTTCTTC. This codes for CASSPGTSGFNEQFF.

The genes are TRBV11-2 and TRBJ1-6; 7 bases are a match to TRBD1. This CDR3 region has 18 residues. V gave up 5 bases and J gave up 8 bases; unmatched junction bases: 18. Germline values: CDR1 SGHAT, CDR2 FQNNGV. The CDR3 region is CASSTLRQGLIEDSPLHF. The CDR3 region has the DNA TGTGCCAGCAGCACCTTACGACAGGGTTTAATCGAGGATTCACCCCTCCACTTT.

CDR3: CASSLAISQAEAFF. The CDR3 DNA reads as TGCGCCAGCAGCTTGGCCATTAGCCAAGCTGAAGCTTTCTTT. The chain joins TRBV5-1 to TRBJ1-1; D unresolved. V was pared by 0 bases and J by 6 bases, with 12 bases between. CDR1 and CDR2 (germline): SGHRS, YFSETQ. The CDR3 totals 14 residues.

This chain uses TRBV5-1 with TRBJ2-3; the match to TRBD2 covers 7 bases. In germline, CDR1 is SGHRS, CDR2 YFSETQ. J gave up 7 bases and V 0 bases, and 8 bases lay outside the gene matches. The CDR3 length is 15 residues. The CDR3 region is CASSLASGDFYTQYF. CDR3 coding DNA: TGCGCCAGCAGCTTGGCCAGCGGGGACTTCTATACGCAGTATTTT.

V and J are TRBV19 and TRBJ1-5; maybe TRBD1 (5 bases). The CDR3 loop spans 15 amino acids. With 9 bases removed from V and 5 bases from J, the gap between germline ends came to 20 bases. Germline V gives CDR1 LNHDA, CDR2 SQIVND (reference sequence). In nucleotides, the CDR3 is TGTGCCAGCACCCCAAGGGGTGGAGAAGATCAGCCCCAGCATTTT. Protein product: CASTPRGGEDQPQHF.

In DNA form, the CDR3 reads TGTGCCAGTACTCATGCCGGTAATCAGCCCCAGCATTTT. Translated, it gives CASTHAGNQPQHF. The chain joins TRBV19 to TRBJ1-5; no definite D call. Germline assignment: CDR1 LNHDA and CDR2 SQIVND (reference sequence). V lost 7 bases and J lost 4, with 11 bases in between. CDR3 length: 13 amino acids.

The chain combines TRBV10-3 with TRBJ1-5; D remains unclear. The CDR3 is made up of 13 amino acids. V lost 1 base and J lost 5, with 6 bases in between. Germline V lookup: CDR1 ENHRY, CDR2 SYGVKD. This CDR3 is CAISEYGDQPQHF. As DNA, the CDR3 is TGTGCCATCAGTGAGTATGGAGATCAGCCCCAGCATTTT.

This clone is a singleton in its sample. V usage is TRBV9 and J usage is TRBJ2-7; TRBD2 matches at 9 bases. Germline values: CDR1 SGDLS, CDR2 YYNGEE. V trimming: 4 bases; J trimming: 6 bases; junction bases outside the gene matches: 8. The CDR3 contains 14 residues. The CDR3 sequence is CASSPGGRASEQYF. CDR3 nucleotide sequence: TGTGCCAGCAGCCCTGGCGGGAGGGCATCCGAGCAGTACTTC.

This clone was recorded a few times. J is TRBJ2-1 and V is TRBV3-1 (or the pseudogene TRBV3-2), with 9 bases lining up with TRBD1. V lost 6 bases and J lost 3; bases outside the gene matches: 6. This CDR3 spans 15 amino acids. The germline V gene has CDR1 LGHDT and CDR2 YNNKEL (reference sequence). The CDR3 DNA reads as TGTGCCAGCAGTGGGGACAGGGAGGTCTACAATGAGCAGTTCTTC. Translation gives CASSGDREVYNEQFF.

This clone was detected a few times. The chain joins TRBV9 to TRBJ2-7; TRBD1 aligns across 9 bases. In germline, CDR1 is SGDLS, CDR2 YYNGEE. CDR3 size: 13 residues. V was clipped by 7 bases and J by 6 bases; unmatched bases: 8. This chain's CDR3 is CASGQGNSGEQYF. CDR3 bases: TGTGCCAGCGGACAGGGGAATTCGGGCGAGCAGTACTTC.

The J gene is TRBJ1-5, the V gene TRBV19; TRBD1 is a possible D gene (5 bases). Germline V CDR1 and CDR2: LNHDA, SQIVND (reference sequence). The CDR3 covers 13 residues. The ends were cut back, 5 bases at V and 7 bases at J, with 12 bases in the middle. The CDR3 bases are TGTGCCAGTAGTCCAGGGCAACGACAGCCCCAGCATTTT. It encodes CASSPGQRQPQHF.

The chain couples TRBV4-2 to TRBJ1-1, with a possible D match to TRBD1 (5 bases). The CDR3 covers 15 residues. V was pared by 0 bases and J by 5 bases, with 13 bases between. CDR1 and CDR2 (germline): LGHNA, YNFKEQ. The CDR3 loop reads CASSQEGGRWTEAFF. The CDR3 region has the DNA TGTGCCAGCAGCCAAGAGGGGGGTCGGTGGACTGAAGCTTTCTTT.

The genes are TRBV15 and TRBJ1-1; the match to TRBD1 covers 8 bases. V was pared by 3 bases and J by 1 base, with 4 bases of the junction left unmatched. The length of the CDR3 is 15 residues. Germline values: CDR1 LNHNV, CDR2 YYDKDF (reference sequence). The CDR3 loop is CATSRGGTGNTEAFF. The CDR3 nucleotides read TGTGCCACCAGCAGGGGGGGGACAGGGAACACTGAAGCTTTCTTT.